Sequencing of this TCR beta chain was carried out in a study of blood T cell repertoires in COVID-19. Turning to the study itself: From T cells, B-cell-depleted T cells, or PBMCs came the material, which was cDNA or gDNA.

Participant ages covered about 18 to 100 years across 25 or so US areas. Donors were grouped by their self-reported clinical history. Original processing methods: It was from reference gene primer amplification that nucleated cell counts were estimated. Repertoires were generated with immunoSEQ multiplex PCR, while TCRdb's copy carries only in-frame clones and drops some. V and J calls and clone size come straight from that table; D and trimming were deduced from the DNA. This table has hundreds of thousands of clones, approximately 86% appearing once. V dropped 0 bases and J dropped 8 bases, with 5 bases sitting between them. The CDR3 runs to 12 residues. Germline values: CDR1 SGHRS, CDR2 YFSETQ. This clone was found a few times.

The source of this sequence is a woman aged 25 to 45 who had been exposed to COVID-19. The chain carries TRBV5-1 and TRBJ1-4; D is unresolved. Sequenced material: PBMCs or T cells enriched from blood (not recorded which). CDR3 sequence (DNA): TGCGCCAGCAGCTTGGGAGGGGAAAAACTGTTTTTT. Protein: CASSLGGEKLFF. Using reference TRBV5-1 and TRBJ1-4 for the parts outside the CDR3, the full variable domain is KAGVTQTPRYLIKTRGQQVTLSCSPISGHRSVSWYQQTPGQGLQFLFEYFSETQRNKGNFPGRFSGRQFSNSRSEMNVSTLELGDSALYLCASSLGGEKLFFGSGTQLSVL.